This TCR beta chain was identified during a study of Graves' ophthalmopathy and Graves' hyperthyroidism. The CDR3 spans 15 residues. V was clipped by 3 bases and J by 5 bases, with 16 bases between them. CDR1 and CDR2 (germline): MNHEY, SVGAGI. This clonotype appeared many times. Its specificity is unknown. Amplified material comprised TCR beta CDR3 regions derived from RNA transcripts. In the first round, RT-PCR was carried out with HTBI primers, and a multiplex PCR formed the second round. Using its own MiXCR run on the multiplex PCR reads, TCRdb lists one record per CDR3 protein. The table has about 480,000 distinct CDR3 sequences, 13% to 15% seen once; the top ten hold about a tenth. The study's findings and limits: Blood also carried most expanded thyroid clonotypes exceeding 0.001 frequency.

What was sequenced was blood. The genes are TRBV6-5 and TRBJ1-2; D ambiguous. The sequence was collected from a woman aged 30 to 39 with Graves' ophthalmopathy. CDR3 sequence: CASSYFDGVGYGYTF. CDR3 sequence (DNA): TGTGCCAGCAGTTATTTCGACGGGGTGGGGTATGGCTACACCTTC.